These 12 T cell receptor beta chains originate from one sample sequenced in a study of blood T cells in healthy people across ages. With a J-beta primer mix and a sample-barcoded 5' primer, a second PCR ran 7 to 11 cycles. TCRdb reanalysed the 5' RACE reads using MiXCR and keeps one entry per CDR3 protein. The sample shows almost 1 million distinct CDR3 sequences, roughly half of them seen only once. Source material: blood. The receptors come from a woman in her sixties or seventies in good health.

This chain uses TRBV2 with TRBJ2-2; 7 nucleotides line up with TRBD1. Per the germline V gene, CDR1 is SNHLY and CDR2 is FYNNEI. CDR3 length equals 15 residues. V shed 5 bases, J shed 1 base, and the junction held 4 bases outside the gene matches. CDR3 residues: CASSRGGRNTGELFF. For the CDR3, the DNA is TGTGCCAGCAGTCGAGGGGGCCGGAACACCGGGGAGCTGTTTTTT.

The rearrangement joins TRBV5-1 to TRBJ2-5, with D possibly TRBD2 on 5 matching bases. In germline, CDR1 is SGHRS, CDR2 YFSETQ. V lost 0 bases to trimming and J lost 4 bases, with 13 bases between them. The length of the CDR3 is 15 residues. CDR3 sequence: CASSLASRRPETQYF. The CDR3 DNA is TGCGCCAGCAGCTTGGCTAGCAGGAGGCCAGAGACCCAGTACTTC.

This clonotype was observed a few times. The chain recombines TRBV25-1 with TRBJ1-2; D is undetermined. V was shortened by 6 bases and J by 5 bases, with 7 bases between the two germline ends. The V gene's germline CDR1 is MGHDK and CDR2 SYGVNS. The CDR3 contains 11 residues. CDR3 protein: CASRELYGYTF. In nucleotides, the CDR3 is TGTGCCAGCAGGGAACTTTATGGCTACACCTTC.

This clonotype came up a few times. This CDR3 is CATSGDNTATDTQYF. As DNA, the CDR3 is TGTGCCACCAGTGGTGACAACACAGCCACAGATACGCAGTATTTT. The chain combines TRBV24-1 with TRBJ2-3; unclear D gene. Germline V gene lookup returns CDR1 KGHDR and CDR2 SFDVKD. This CDR3 is built from 15 residues. The V and J ends lost 5 bases and 2 bases respectively, with 13 bases between them.

The chain carries TRBV27 and TRBJ2-1; 8 bases align to TRBD2. J gave up 2 bases and V 5 bases, and 11 bases lay outside the gene matches. The CDR3 sequence is 17 residues long. Germline V gene lookup returns CDR1 MNHEY and CDR2 SMNVEV (reference sequence). CDR3 in DNA: TGTGCCAGCAGTCCCCCCTCTGTTAGCGGGGCCTACAATGAGCAGTTCTTC. Its protein product is CASSPPSVSGAYNEQFF.

This clonotype was detected only a few times. The rearrangement joins TRBV7-3 to TRBJ2-1; D is possibly TRBD2 (5 bases). This CDR3 has 15 residues. V was pared by 6 bases and J by 0 bases, with 12 bases between. CDR1 and CDR2 from the germline V gene are SGHTA and FQGTGA. Here the CDR3 DNA reads TGTGCCAGCAGTTTCGGACTTAGCTCCTACAATGAGCAGTTCTTC. It translates to CASSFGLSSYNEQFF.

The chain couples TRBV5-1 to TRBJ1-6; 9 nucleotides match TRBD1. The CDR3 runs to 15 residues. The V gene end was trimmed by 4 bases and the J gene end by 8 bases; junction bases not matched to a gene: 7. Germline V gene lookup returns CDR1 SGHRS and CDR2 YFSETQ. In DNA, the CDR3 is TGCGCCAGCAGCCTACGGACAGGGGTAGATTCACCCCTCCACTTT. It yields the protein CASSLRTGVDSPLHF.

Notes on this clonotype: A read error may produce the germline difference seen at one junction end. The J gene is TRBJ2-7, the V gene TRBV3-1; maybe TRBD2 (5 bases). The CDR3 loop spans 12 amino acids. Per germline, CDR1 LGHDT and CDR2 YNNKEL (reference sequence). CDR3 coding DNA: TGTGCCGGCAGCCAAGACGGGGACGAGCAGTACTTC. Protein: CAGSQDGDEQYF.

J is TRBJ1-5 and V is TRBV10-2; D gene uncertain. With 8 bases removed from V and 1 base from J, the gap between germline ends came to 12 bases. Germline V CDR1 and CDR2: WSHSY, SAAADI. The CDR3 has 14 amino acids. CDR3 sequence: CASHRAGSNQPQHF. CDR3 bases: TGCGCCAGCCACCGAGCAGGCAGCAATCAGCCCCAGCATTTT.

This clonotype was counted once. Compared with germline, one end of the junction differs, possibly owing to a read error. This chain uses TRBV6-6 with TRBJ1-6, with 9 bases matching TRBD1. The CDR3 consists of 15 residues. CDR1 is MNHNY and CDR2 is SVGAGI in the germline V gene (reference sequence). The CDR3 loop reads CASSTRDRAGSPPHF. For the CDR3, the DNA is TGTGCCAGCAGTACCCGGGACAGGGCGGGATCACCCCCCCACTTT.

In this sample, this clonotype turned up once. Its ends do not fully match the called genes, so a read error is possible. The chain employs TRBV29-1 and TRBJ1-2; D unresolved. Per the germline V gene, CDR1 is SQVTM and CDR2 is ANQGSEA. The CDR3 is 12 amino acids. CDR3: CSVGNPLGGHTF. CDR3 nucleotide sequence: TGCAGCGTGGGAAACCCTTTGGGTGGCCACACCTTC.

This chain connects TRBV28 to TRBJ1-2; D unresolved. CDR1 and CDR2 (germline): MDHEN, SYDVKM. Trimming removed 3 bases at V and 8 bases at J, with 10 bases between. The CDR3 extends over 12 amino acids. The CDR3 here is CASSFWTKGYTF. As DNA, the CDR3 is TGTGCCAGCAGTTTCTGGACGAAGGGCTACACCTTC.